These T cell receptor beta chains were read from a single sample in a study of sequential checkpoint blockade in melanoma. Clones were read by immunoSEQ multiplex PCR, and TCRdb kept only the in-frame ones, dropping some. The table records 15,000 to 20,000 clones, roughly 71% of them present only once. Here the sequenced sample was CD8+ T cells sorted from blood (inferred from file names), taken from a patient given nivolumab and ipilimumab in sequence. The receptor source for this set is a human donor with melanoma. Both conserved end residues are part of each CDR3. D genes are given only for firm matches. Clone sizes are given selectively: once, few, many, or a class where the clone is expanded.

J: TRBJ2-1; D: TRBD1; size: .; V: TRBV6-5; DNA: TGTGCCAGCAGGGGGACAGGGGTCAATGAGCAGTTCTTC; CDR3: CASRGTGVNEQFF
J: TRBJ2-2; D: .; size: .; V: TRBV19; DNA: TGTGCCAGTACGGGGCGGGACGGGGGGAACACCGGGGAGCTGTTTTTT; CDR3: CASTGRDGGNTGELFF
J: TRBJ2-1; D: TRBD2; size: .; V: TRBV18; DNA: TGTGCCAGCTCACCAGGGACTAGCGGCAATGAGCAGTTCTTC; CDR3: CASSPGTSGNEQFF
J: TRBJ2-7; D: TRBD1; size: .; V: TRBV11-1; DNA: TGTGCCAGCAGCTTCGGACAGGGCCCCTACGAGCAGTACTTC; CDR3: CASSFGQGPYEQYF
J: TRBJ2-4; D: TRBD2; size: .; V: TRBV29-1; DNA: TGCAGCGTCATGAGCCGGGAGGACAAAAACATTCAGTACTTC; CDR3: CSVMSREDKNIQYF
J: TRBJ2-7; D: TRBD1; size: .; V: TRBV7-8; DNA: TGTGCCAGCAGCTTATCAGCAGACAGGGTTTTGGGATCCTACGAGCAGTACTTC; CDR3: CASSLSADRVLGSYEQYF
J: TRBJ2-7; D: .; size: few; V: TRBV27; DNA: TGTGCCAGCAGTTTTTCCCACACCTACGAGCAGTACTTC; CDR3: CASSFSHTYEQYF
J: TRBJ1-1; D: .; size: .; V: TRBV4-3; DNA: TGCGCCAGCAGCCTTTGGGGGGGCAGGATTGCCACTGAAGCTTTCTTT; CDR3: CASSLWGGRIATEAFF
J: TRBJ1-2; D: .; size: .; V: TRBV7-9; DNA: TGTGCCAGCAGCCACAGGGTTGACTATGGCTACACCTTC; CDR3: CASSHRVDYGYTF
J: TRBJ1-2; D: TRBD1; size: once; V: TRBV4-1; DNA: TGCGCCAGCAGCCAAGGGGACAGCTACTATGGCTACACCTTC; CDR3: CASSQGDSYYGYTF
J: TRBJ2-7; D: TRBD1; size: few; V: TRBV6-1; DNA: TGTGCCAGCACGACAGGGCTTTACGAGCAGTACTTC; CDR3: CASTTGLYEQYF
J: TRBJ2-7; D: .; size: few; V: TRBV7-9; DNA: TGTGCCAGCAGCCCCTCGGCCTACGAGCAGTACTTC; CDR3: CASSPSAYEQYF
J: TRBJ2-7; D: .; size: .; V: TRBV7-6; DNA: TGTGCCAGCAGCTCCGTAGGCGGGGAACACTACGAGCAGTACTTC; CDR3: CASSSVGGEHYEQYF
J: TRBJ2-2; D: TRBD2; size: .; V: TRBV4-3; DNA: TGCGCCAGCAGCCAAATCCTCTCTCTAGCGGGACCGAACACCGGGGAGCTGTTTTTT; CDR3: CASSQILSLAGPNTGELFF
J: TRBJ2-3; D: TRBD2; size: .; V: TRBV5-6; DNA: TGTGCCAGCACCTTGGGACTAGCGGTTGTTAGCACAGATACGCAGTATTTT; CDR3: CASTLGLAVVSTDTQYF
J: TRBJ2-1; D: TRBD2; size: .; V: TRBV11-1; DNA: TGTGCCAGCAGCTTAGGACCGGGGGGGCGGGGTGAGCAGTTCTTC; CDR3: CASSLGPGGRGEQFF
J: TRBJ2-7; D: .; size: .; V: TRBV6-5; DNA: TGTGCCAGCAGTTACTCTCCAGGGGGGTTTGAGCAGTACTTC; CDR3: CASSYSPGGFEQYF
J: TRBJ2-7; D: TRBD2; size: .; V: TRBV6-1; DNA: TGTGCCAGCAGTCGTAGCGGGAGTCTTCGCGAGCAGTACTTC; CDR3: CASSRSGSLREQYF
J: TRBJ2-1; D: TRBD1; size: once; V: TRBV25-1; DNA: TGTGCCAGCAGTCCCAGGGGGTACAATGAGCAGTTCTTC; CDR3: CASSPRGYNEQFF
J: TRBJ2-1; D: .; size: .; V: TRBV6-5; DNA: TGTGCCAGCAGTTACTCCAGGCATGCGGGCGATGAGCAGTTCTTC; CDR3: CASSYSRHAGDEQFF
J: TRBJ1-4; D: TRBD1; size: .; V: TRBV9; DNA: TGTGCCAGCAGCGTGGGGGACAGGGGGGACAAACTGTTTTTT; CDR3: CASSVGDRGDKLFF
J: TRBJ2-7; D: TRBD1; size: .; V: TRBV5-1; DNA: TGCGCCAGCAGCTTGCTCCGCGGGGACAGGGTTCATTACGAGCAGTACTTC; CDR3: CASSLLRGDRVHYEQYF
J: TRBJ2-1; D: .; size: .; V: TRBV21-1; DNA: TGTGCCAGCAGCTATTTTCGGACAGGGCTCGAATACAATGAGCAGTTCTTC; CDR3: CASSYFRTGLEYNEQFF
J: TRBJ2-2; D: .; size: few; V: TRBV9; DNA: TGTGCCAGCAGCGTAGCTAAGGAGGCCCCGAACACCGGGGAGCTGTTTTTT; CDR3: CASSVAKEAPNTGELFF
J: TRBJ2-7; D: .; size: few; V: TRBV28; DNA: TGTGCCAGCAGTTCATATATATTCCAGGGCTCCTACGAGCAGTACTTC; CDR3: CASSSYIFQGSYEQYF
J: TRBJ1-1; D: .; size: .; V: TRBV27; DNA: TGTGCCAGCAGTACCGGACAGACTAACACTGAAGCTTTCTTT; CDR3: CASSTGQTNTEAFF
J: TRBJ2-5; D: .; size: .; V: TRBV7-9; DNA: TGTGCCAGCAGCTTAGGTCCGGGGAAGGAGACCCAGTACTTC; CDR3: CASSLGPGKETQYF
J: TRBJ2-7; D: TRBD2; size: .; V: TRBV9; DNA: TGTGCCAGCAGCGTAGGGACTAGCGGGAGGAGCAACGAGCAGTACTTC; CDR3: CASSVGTSGRSNEQYF
J: TRBJ2-7; D: TRBD2; size: medium-sized; V: TRBV7-6; DNA: TGTGCCAGCAGTCAGACTAGCGAGCCCTCCTACGAGCAGTACTTC; CDR3: CASSQTSEPSYEQYF
J: TRBJ2-7; D: TRBD1; size: .; V: TRBV2; DNA: TGTGCCAGCAGTGGGGGACAGGGCAGGGCCTACGAGCAGTACTTC; CDR3: CASSGGQGRAYEQYF
J: TRBJ2-3; D: .; size: few; V: TRBV9; DNA: TGTGCCAGCAGCCAACAAGGGGGGGCGAGTACGCAGTATTTT; CDR3: CASSQQGGASTQYF
J: TRBJ2-1; D: TRBD2; size: .; V: TRBV9; DNA: TGTGCCAGCACCCTAGGACCACATAATAGCGGGTCTTACAATGAGCAGTTCTTC; CDR3: CASTLGPHNSGSYNEQFF
J: TRBJ1-1; D: .; size: .; V: TRBV7-9; DNA: TGTGCCAGCAGGGCGAGGACTGAAGCTTTCTTT; CDR3: CASRARTEAFF
J: TRBJ2-7; D: .; size: few; V: TRBV5-5; DNA: TGTGCCAGCAACCGGGACAGGACTAGCTCCTACGAGCAGTACTTC; CDR3: CASNRDRTSSYEQYF
J: TRBJ2-5; D: .; size: .; V: TRBV2; DNA: TGTGCCAGCAGTGAAATTAAACAGGGCCAAGAGACCCAGTACTTC; CDR3: CASSEIKQGQETQYF
J: TRBJ2-4; D: .; size: .; V: TRBV4-1; DNA: TGCGCCAGCGGTGAGGCTGGGAACATTCAGTACTTC; CDR3: CASGEAGNIQYF
J: TRBJ2-2; D: .; size: .; V: TRBV15; DNA: TGTGCCACCAGCAGAGATCTAAGGGAGCTGTTTTTT; CDR3: CATSRDLRELFF
J: TRBJ2-2; D: .; size: .; V: TRBV19; DNA: TGTGCCAGTAGTACGCGACAATCCCCGAACACCGGGGAGCTGTTTTTT; CDR3: CASSTRQSPNTGELFF
J: TRBJ1-2; D: .; size: .; V: TRBV7-9; DNA: TGTGCCAGCAGCTTAGACAGTTTTACCTTTAACTATGGCTACACCTTC; CDR3: CASSLDSFTFNYGYTF
J: TRBJ2-7; D: TRBD1; size: .; V: TRBV30; DNA: TGTGCCTGGAGCATTGGCTGGGGACAGGGCAACTACGAGCAGTACTTC; CDR3: CAWSIGWGQGNYEQYF
J: TRBJ1-1; D: TRBD1; size: .; V: TRBV6-4; DNA: TGTGCCAGCAGTGAGGGAACAGGGGGTAACACTGAAGCTTTCTTT; CDR3: CASSEGTGGNTEAFF
J: TRBJ2-3; D: TRBD2; size: .; V: TRBV9; DNA: TGTGCCAGCAGCGCGTGGACTAGCGGGGGGCGAAACACAGATACGCAGTATTTT; CDR3: CASSAWTSGGRNTDTQYF
J: TRBJ2-7; D: .; size: .; V: TRBV7-3; DNA: TGTGCCAGCAGCTTCCCCTATCGCGGGGACGAGCAGTACTTC; CDR3: CASSFPYRGDEQYF
J: TRBJ1-2; D: TRBD1; size: .; V: TRBV9; DNA: TGTGCCAGCAGCCGAGGACAGGGGAGAAATGGCTACACCTTC; CDR3: CASSRGQGRNGYTF
J: TRBJ2-2; D: TRBD2; size: .; V: TRBV13; DNA: TGTGCCAGCAGCTTAGGACTAGCGGGAGAACAGAACACCGGGGAGCTGTTTTTT; CDR3: CASSLGLAGEQNTGELFF
J: TRBJ2-2; D: .; size: .; V: TRBV5-6; DNA: TGTGCCAGCAGCTTAGGGGGGGCGCTCGCCGGGGAGCTGTTTTTT; CDR3: CASSLGGALAGELFF
J: TRBJ2-1; D: TRBD2; size: .; V: TRBV6-6; DNA: TGTGCCAGCGCTTCCGTCGAGCGGGAGGCTGGCAATGAGCAGTTCTTC; CDR3: CASASVEREAGNEQFF
J: TRBJ1-5; D: .; size: .; V: TRBV30; DNA: TGTGCCTGGAGTGTAACACACCTATTGGGGGCAGGGCAGCCCCAGCATTTT; CDR3: CAWSVTHLLGAGQPQHF
J: TRBJ1-3; D: TRBD1; size: .; V: TRBV4-1; DNA: TGCGCCAGCAGCCAAGATCCAGGGACAGGGAGAGACACCATATATTTT; CDR3: CASSQDPGTGRDTIYF
J: TRBJ1-1; D: .; size: .; V: TRBV9; DNA: TGTGCCAGCAGCGTCGACGGGACTCGAGATGAAGCTTTCTTT; CDR3: CASSVDGTRDEAFF
J: TRBJ2-7; D: .; size: few; V: TRBV19; DNA: TGTGCCAGTAGTAAAACAGGTAGCTCCTACGAGCAGTACTTC; CDR3: CASSKTGSSYEQYF
J: TRBJ1-2; D: TRBD1; size: .; V: TRBV15; DNA: TGTGCCACCAGCACGGACAGGAGGATGGATGGCTACACCTTC; CDR3: CATSTDRRMDGYTF
J: TRBJ2-5; D: .; size: .; V: TRBV4-3; DNA: TGCGCCAGCAGCCCGAAAGAGGGTGGACCCCAGTACTTC; CDR3: CASSPKEGGPQYF
J: TRBJ1-1; D: .; size: .; V: TRBV7-9; DNA: TGTGCCAGCAGCTTAGCCGGGGAGGGAGGGACTGAAGCTTTCTTT; CDR3: CASSLAGEGGTEAFF
J: TRBJ2-7; D: TRBD1; size: .; V: TRBV19; DNA: TGTGCCAGTAGTGTCACGGGACAGGCCTACGAGCAGTACTTC; CDR3: CASSVTGQAYEQYF